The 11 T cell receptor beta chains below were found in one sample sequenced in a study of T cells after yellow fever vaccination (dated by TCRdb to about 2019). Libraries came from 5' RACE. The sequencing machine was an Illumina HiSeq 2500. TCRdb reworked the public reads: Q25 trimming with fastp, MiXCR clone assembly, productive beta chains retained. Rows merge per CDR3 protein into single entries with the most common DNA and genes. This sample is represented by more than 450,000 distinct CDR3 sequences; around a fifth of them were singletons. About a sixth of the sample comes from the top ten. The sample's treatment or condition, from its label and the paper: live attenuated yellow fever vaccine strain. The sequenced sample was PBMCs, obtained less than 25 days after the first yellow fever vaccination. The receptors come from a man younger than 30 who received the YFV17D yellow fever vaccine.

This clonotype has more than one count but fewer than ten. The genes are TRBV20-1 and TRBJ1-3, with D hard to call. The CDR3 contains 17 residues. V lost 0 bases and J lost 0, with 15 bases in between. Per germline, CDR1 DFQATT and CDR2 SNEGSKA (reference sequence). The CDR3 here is CSARDRRVGFSGNTIYF. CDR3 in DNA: TGCAGTGCTAGAGATCGGAGGGTGGGGTTCTCTGGAAACACCATATATTTT.

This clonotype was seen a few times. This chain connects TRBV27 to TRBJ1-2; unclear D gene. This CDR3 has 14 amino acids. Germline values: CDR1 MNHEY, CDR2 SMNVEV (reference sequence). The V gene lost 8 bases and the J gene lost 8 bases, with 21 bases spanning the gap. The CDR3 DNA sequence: TGTGCCAGCGGGCCCGCGGCTAAGGGTTTCGGCTACACCTTC. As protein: CASGPAAKGFGYTF.

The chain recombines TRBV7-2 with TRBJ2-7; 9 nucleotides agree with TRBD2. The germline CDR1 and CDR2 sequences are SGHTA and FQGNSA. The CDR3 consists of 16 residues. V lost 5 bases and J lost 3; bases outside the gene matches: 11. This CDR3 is CASSPQAAGGLYEQYF. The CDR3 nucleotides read TGTGCCAGCAGCCCTCAGGCGGCGGGGGGGCTCTACGAGCAGTACTTC.

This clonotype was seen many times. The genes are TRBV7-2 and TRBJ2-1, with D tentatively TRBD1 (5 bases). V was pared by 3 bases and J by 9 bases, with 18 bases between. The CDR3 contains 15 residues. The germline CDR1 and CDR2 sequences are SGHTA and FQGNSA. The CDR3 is CASSFQPDIYSEQFF. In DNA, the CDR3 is TGTGCCAGCAGCTTTCAACCGGACATCTATAGTGAGCAGTTCTTC.

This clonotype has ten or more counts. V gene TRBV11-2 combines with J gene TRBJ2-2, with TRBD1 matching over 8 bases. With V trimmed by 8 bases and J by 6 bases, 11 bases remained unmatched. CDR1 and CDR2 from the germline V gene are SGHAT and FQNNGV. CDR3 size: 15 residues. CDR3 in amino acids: CASGSRGRFAGELFF. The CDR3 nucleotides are TGTGCCAGCGGGAGCAGGGGGCGCTTTGCCGGGGAGCTGTTTTTT.

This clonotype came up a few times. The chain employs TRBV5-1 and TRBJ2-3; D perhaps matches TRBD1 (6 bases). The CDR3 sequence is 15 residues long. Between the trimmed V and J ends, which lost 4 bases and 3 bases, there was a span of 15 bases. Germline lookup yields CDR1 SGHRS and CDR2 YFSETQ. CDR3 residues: CASSPADSETDTQYF. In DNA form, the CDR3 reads TGCGCCAGCAGCCCCGCGGACAGTGAGACAGATACGCAGTATTTT.

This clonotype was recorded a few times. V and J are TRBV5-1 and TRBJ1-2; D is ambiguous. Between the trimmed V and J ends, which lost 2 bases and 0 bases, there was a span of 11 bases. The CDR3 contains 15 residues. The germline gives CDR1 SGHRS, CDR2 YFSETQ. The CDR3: CASSLSDGANYGYTF. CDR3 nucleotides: TGCGCCAGCAGCTTAAGTGACGGAGCTAACTATGGCTACACCTTC.

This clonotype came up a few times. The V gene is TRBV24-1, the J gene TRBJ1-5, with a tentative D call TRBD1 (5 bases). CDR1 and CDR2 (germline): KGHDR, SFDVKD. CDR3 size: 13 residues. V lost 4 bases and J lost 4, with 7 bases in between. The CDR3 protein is CATSEGLNQPQHF. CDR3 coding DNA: TGTGCCACCAGTGAGGGACTTAATCAGCCCCAGCATTTT.

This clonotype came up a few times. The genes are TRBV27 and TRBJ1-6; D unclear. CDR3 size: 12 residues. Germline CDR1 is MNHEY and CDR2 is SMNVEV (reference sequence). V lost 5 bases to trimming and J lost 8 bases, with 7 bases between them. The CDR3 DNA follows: TGTGCCAGCAGTCCCCTCGATTCACCCCTCCACTTT. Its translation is CASSPLDSPLHF.

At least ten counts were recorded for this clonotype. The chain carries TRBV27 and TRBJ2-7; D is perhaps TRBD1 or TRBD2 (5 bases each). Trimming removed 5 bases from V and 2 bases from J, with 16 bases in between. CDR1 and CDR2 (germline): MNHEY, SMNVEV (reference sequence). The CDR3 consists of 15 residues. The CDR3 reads CASSTRWGSAYEQYF. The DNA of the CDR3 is TGTGCCAGCAGTACGAGGTGGGGGAGTGCCTACGAGCAGTACTTC.

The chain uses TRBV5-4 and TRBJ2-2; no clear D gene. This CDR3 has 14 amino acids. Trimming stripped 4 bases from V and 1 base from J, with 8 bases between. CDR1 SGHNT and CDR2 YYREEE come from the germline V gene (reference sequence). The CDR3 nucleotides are TGTGCCAGCAGCCTAGACCAGAACACCGGGGAGCTGTTTTTT. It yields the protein CASSLDQNTGELFF. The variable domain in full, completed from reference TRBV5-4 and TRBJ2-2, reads ETGVTQSPTHLIKTRGQQVTLRCSSQSGHNTVSWYQQALGQGPQFIFQYYREEENGRGNFPPRFSGLQFPNYSSELNVNALELDDSALYLCASSLDQNTGELFFGEGSRLTVL.